A single sample is the source of the 31 T cell receptor beta chains below, sequenced in a study of radiotherapy plus CTLA-4 blockade in lung cancer. Assay used: immunoSEQ multiplex PCR; TCRdb lists only in-frame clones, some missing. The table shows more than 90,000 clones, with around 84% occurring only once. This specimen consisted of peripheral blood, obtained from a patient treated with radiotherapy plus ipilimumab. The receptor source for this set is a human donor with non-small cell lung cancer that progressed on radiotherapy plus ipilimumab.

V and J are TRBV7-9 and TRBJ2-7; 7 positions match TRBD2. CDR3 length: 14 amino acids. The germline CDR1 and CDR2 sequences are SEHNR and FQNEAQ (reference sequence). CDR3 in amino acids: CTSSLAGRPYEQYV. The CDR3 DNA sequence: TGTACCAGCAGCTTAGCGGGTAGGCCCTACGAGCAGTACGTC.

The gene calls are TRBV5-6 and TRBJ2-1, with D perhaps TRBD1 or TRBD2 (5 bases each). Germline CDR1 reads SGHDT; CDR2 reads YYEEEE. V gave up 2 bases and J gave up 8 bases, with 20 bases separating them. The CDR3 contains 16 residues. CDR3 sequence: CASSFFRGQGRDEQFF. The CDR3 DNA follows: TGTGCCAGCAGCTTTTTCCGCGGGCAGGGCAGGGATGAGCAGTTCTTC.

The gene calls are TRBV28 and TRBJ1-4; no definite D call. This CDR3 comprises 15 residues. In germline, CDR1 is MDHEN, CDR2 SYDVKM. Trimming took off 7 bases at V and 4 bases at J, with 16 bases between the two ends. CDR3 in amino acids: CASTTASWGNEKLFF. In DNA form, the CDR3 reads TGTGCCAGCACCACCGCGTCTTGGGGTAATGAAAAACTGTTTTTT.

In this sample, this clone turned up once. This chain connects TRBV4-1 to TRBJ2-1, with unresolved D. Trimming stripped 0 bases from V and 8 bases from J, with 11 bases between. This CDR3 has 14 residues. Looked up from germline, CDR1 is MGHRA and CDR2 is YSYEKL. Here the CDR3 reads CASSQEGRFDEQFF. The CDR3 region has the DNA TGCGCCAGCAGCCAAGAAGGCCGGTTCGATGAGCAGTTCTTC.

J is TRBJ2-7 and V is TRBV29-1, with 8 nucleotides matching TRBD1. Losses at the gene ends were 6 bases for V and 2 bases for J; bases not matched to a gene: 6. CDR1 and CDR2 (germline): SQVTM, ANQGSEA. This CDR3 comprises 13 residues. CDR3 coding DNA: TGCAGCGTCGCTTCAGGGGGCCCCTACGAGCAGTACTTC. Protein sequence: CSVASGGPYEQYF.

The chain joins TRBV7-2 to TRBJ2-7, with 13 bases lining up with TRBD2. V gave up 3 bases and J gave up 3 bases; unmatched junction bases: 14. Germline CDR1 reads SGHTA; CDR2 reads FQGNSA. CDR3 size: 19 residues. The CDR3 DNA reads TGTGCCAGCAGCTTCAAGACTAGCGGGAGGCGCTTTCCTGACTACGAGCAGTACTTC. Residues: CASSFKTSGRRFPDYEQYF.

The chain uses TRBV7-2 and TRBJ1-4; D unresolved. Germline lookup yields CDR1 SGHTA and CDR2 FQGNSA. This CDR3 has 16 residues. V lost 5 bases and J 7 bases, leaving 20 bases between the germline ends. The CDR3 coding sequence is TGTGCCAGCAGCCCAGGACTCCTGGCCGGAGTTGAAAAACTGTTTTTT. It specifies CASSPGLLAGVEKLFF.

V usage is TRBV12-5 and J usage is TRBJ2-6, with 7 bases fitting TRBD1. Germline assignment: CDR1 LGHNT and CDR2 FRNRAP. CDR3 length: 17 amino acids. The J segment lost 0 bases and the V segment lost 5 bases, leaving 7 bases of the junction unmatched. For the CDR3, the DNA is TGTGCTAGTGGTCTACAGGGGTTGGGCTCTGGGGCCAACGTCCTGACTTTC. Protein product: CASGLQGLGSGANVLTF.

The chain carries TRBV5-1 and TRBJ2-5, with 11 bases matching TRBD1. V lost 0 bases and J lost 13; bases outside the gene matches: 11. The CDR3 extends over 15 amino acids. Per the germline V gene, CDR1 is SGHRS and CDR2 is YFSETQ. The CDR3: CASSLEGQGVRSLYF. CDR3 in DNA: TGCGCCAGCAGCTTGGAGGGACAGGGGGTTCGGTCTCTGTACTTC.

This clone was seen more than once but under ten times. This rearrangement joins TRBV5-1 to TRBJ2-7; possible D gene TRBD1, 5 bases. The CDR3 consists of 14 residues. V was clipped by 2 bases and J by 5 bases, with 14 bases between them. The germline gives CDR1 SGHRS, CDR2 YFSETQ. This CDR3 is CASSFSLGRNEQYF. CDR3 sequence (DNA): TGCGCCAGCAGCTTTTCTTTGGGGCGGAACGAGCAGTACTTC.

The gene calls are TRBV30 and TRBJ2-2; D uncertain. Trimming left V 2 bases short and J 4 bases short, with 14 bases between. The CDR3 extends over 15 amino acids. CDR1 and CDR2 (germline): GTSNPN, SVGIG (reference sequence). CDR3 DNA: TGTGCCTGGAGTAAGCTCAGTCTGGGCACCGGGGAGCTGTTTTTT. Translated, it gives CAWSKLSLGTGELFF.

CDR3 in DNA: TGCGCCAGCAGCGCTCAAGAGACCCAGTACTTC. It yields the protein CASSAQETQYF. This sequence joins TRBV5-1 and TRBJ2-5; D is unclear. Deletions cut 4 bases from V and 2 bases from J, with 3 bases between. Germline lookup yields CDR1 SGHRS and CDR2 YFSETQ. This CDR3 has 11 residues.

The chain is built from TRBV19 and TRBJ1-1, with TRBD1 as a possible D gene (5 bases). Germline-derived CDR1 and CDR2 are LNHDA and SQIVND (reference sequence). The V end was cut by 7 bases, the J end by 4 bases, with 16 bases between. This CDR3 contains 14 residues. CDR3 loop: CASIPGRTFTEAFF. The CDR3 DNA sequence: TGTGCCAGTATCCCGGGACGGACTTTCACTGAAGCTTTCTTT. Using reference TRBV19 and TRBJ1-1 for the parts outside the CDR3, the full variable domain is DGGITQSPKYLFRKEGQNVTLSCEQNLNHDAMYWYRQDPGQGLRLIYYSQIVNDFQKGDIAEGYSVSREKKESFPLTVTSAQKNPTAFYLCASIPGRTFTEAFFGQGTRLTVV.

This chain links TRBV4-2 with TRBJ1-5; TRBD1 might be the D (6 bases). Trimming removed 1 base at V and 4 bases at J, with 11 bases between. Germline assignment: CDR1 LGHNA and CDR2 YNFKEQ. The CDR3 sequence is 15 residues long. CDR3 bases: TGTGCCAGCAGCCAAGGACAGGACTTGAATCAGCCCCAGCATTTT. Its translation: CASSQGQDLNQPQHF.

Notes on this clone: Other DNA sequences in the sample encode the same CDR3. The gene calls are TRBV27 and TRBJ2-5; D unresolved. Germline V gene lookup returns CDR1 MNHEY and CDR2 SMNVEV (reference sequence). Trimming stripped 4 bases from V and 1 base from J, with 7 bases between. The CDR3 contains 13 residues. CDR3 DNA sequence: TGTGCCAGCAGTTCGCCCCTCCAAGAGACCCAGTACTTC. Translating it yields CASSSPLQETQYF.

The chain joins TRBV5-1 to TRBJ1-3, with 8 bases matching TRBD1. Germline lookup yields CDR1 SGHRS and CDR2 YFSETQ. The length of the CDR3 is 15 residues. V lost 1 base, J lost 4 bases, and 4 bases stayed unmatched. CDR3 residues: CASSLNGQGGNTIYF. CDR3 nucleotide sequence: TGCGCCAGCAGCTTGAACGGACAGGGCGGAAACACCATATATTTT.

The rearrangement uses TRBV28 and TRBJ1-5, with 10 bases matching TRBD1. This CDR3 contains 16 residues. Trimming at V came to 6 bases and at J to 5 bases, leaving 10 bases not matched to a gene. Germline loops: CDR1 MDHEN, CDR2 SYDVKM. CDR3 bases: TGTGCCAGCAGGGCTCCGGGACAGGGGTCCCATCAGCCCCAGCATTTT. It encodes CASRAPGQGSHQPQHF. Looking up the rest from reference TRBV28 and TRBJ1-5 gives the full variable domain: DVKVTQSSRYLVKRTGEKVFLECVQDMDHENMFWYRQDPGLGLRLIYFSYDVKMKEKGDIPEGYSVSREKKERFSLILESASTNQTSMYLCASRAPGQGSHQPQHFGDGTRLSIL.

The chain recombines TRBV7-6 with TRBJ2-7, with 9 bases aligning to TRBD1. The CDR3 length is 15 residues. V dropped 5 bases and J dropped 4; count of bases not matched to a gene: 9. Germline values: CDR1 SGHVS, CDR2 FNYEAQ. CDR3 loop: CASSLDGQGTYEQYF. The CDR3 DNA follows: TGTGCCAGCAGCCTAGATGGACAGGGGACGTACGAGCAGTACTTC.

The chain carries TRBV4-1 and TRBJ2-3, with D maybe TRBD2 (5 bases). The CDR3 loop spans 14 amino acids. From germline, CDR1 is MGHRA and CDR2 YSYEKL. The V and J ends lost 2 bases and 3 bases respectively, with 9 bases between them. CDR3: CASSQTLGTDTQYF. The CDR3 region has the DNA TGCGCCAGCAGCCAAACACTAGGAACAGATACGCAGTATTTT.

This chain links TRBV6-5 with TRBJ1-6; D perhaps matches TRBD1 (6 bases). The ends were cut back, 4 bases at V and 7 bases at J, with 17 bases in the middle. Germline CDR1 MNHEY, CDR2 SVGAGI. This CDR3 is built from 16 residues. In DNA form, the CDR3 reads TGTGCCAGCAGTTCCCCGGGACACATCAGCAATTCACCCCTCCACTTT. The encoded protein is CASSSPGHISNSPLHF.

The J gene is TRBJ2-7, the V gene TRBV7-9; D could derive from TRBD1 or TRBD2 (5 bases each). Trimming took off 4 bases at V and 0 bases at J, with 16 bases between the two ends. Germline lookup yields CDR1 SEHNR and CDR2 FQNEAQ (reference sequence). The CDR3 contains 16 residues. CDR3 protein: CASSSIGTVSSYEQYF. CDR3 bases: TGTGCCAGCAGCTCCATCGGGACCGTAAGCTCCTACGAGCAGTACTTC.

V gene TRBV6-1 combines with J gene TRBJ2-2, with TRBD2 matching 10 bases. The length of the CDR3 is 20 residues. Germline V gene sequence: CDR1 MNHNS, CDR2 SASEGT. V was clipped by 1 base and J by 0 bases; unmatched bases: 11. This CDR3 reads CASSEGLLAGYLTNTGELFF. The CDR3, as DNA: TGTGCCAGCAGTGAAGGACTACTAGCGGGGTACCTTACGAACACCGGGGAGCTGTTTTTT.

This chain joins TRBV7-9 and TRBJ2-3; no clear D gene. The germline V gene has CDR1 SEHNR and CDR2 FQNEAQ (reference sequence). The CDR3 is made up of 14 amino acids. V lost 4 bases and J 2 bases, leaving 10 bases between the germline ends. CDR3 sequence (DNA): TGTGCCAGCAGCTCAGACGCAAACACAGATACGCAGTATTTT. Translated, it gives CASSSDANTDTQYF.

The gene calls are TRBV9 and TRBJ2-2, with D unclear. V was trimmed by 0 bases and J by 3 bases, leaving 9 bases between them. CDR1 is SGDLS, CDR2 YYNGEE, per germline. There are 15 residues in the CDR3. CDR3 in DNA: TGTGCCAGCAGCGTAGAACCCCGTTACACCGGGGAGCTGTTTTTT. Translating it yields CASSVEPRYTGELFF. The full variable domain, its missing parts supplied by reference TRBV9 and TRBJ2-2, is DSGVTQTPKHLITATGQRVTLRCSPRSGDLSVYWYQQSLDQGLQFLIQYYNGEERAKGNILERFSAQQFPDLHSELNLSSLELGDSALYFCASSVEPRYTGELFFGEGSRLTVL.

V usage is TRBV6-1 and J usage is TRBJ2-1; D not certain. CDR1 and CDR2 (germline): MNHNS, SASEGT. Trimming cost V 2 bases and J 8 bases, with 4 bases left between them. CDR3 size: 11 residues. CDR3 sequence (DNA): TGTGCCAGCAGTGAACGGTATGAGCAGTTCTTC. Its translation: CASSERYEQFF.

This clone appeared a single time. The rearrangement uses TRBV19 and TRBJ2-7, with TRBD1 matching 8 bases. The CDR3 contains 15 residues. Germline V gene data show CDR1 as LNHDA and CDR2 as SQIVND (reference sequence). J was trimmed by 4 bases and V by 4 bases; bases with no gene match: 9. The CDR3: CASSTKTGAGYEQYF. In DNA form, the CDR3 reads TGTGCCAGTAGTACCAAGACAGGGGCGGGTTACGAGCAGTACTTC.

The chain joins TRBV5-1 to TRBJ2-7, with D possibly TRBD2 on 6 matching bases. Germline values: CDR1 SGHRS, CDR2 YFSETQ. The CDR3 is made up of 14 amino acids. Trimming cost V 4 bases and J 2 bases, with 13 bases left between them. The CDR3 protein is CASSSSGGAYEQYF. The CDR3 nucleotides are TGCGCCAGCAGCAGTAGCGGAGGGGCCTACGAGCAGTACTTC.

This rearrangement joins TRBV2 to TRBJ1-1; perhaps TRBD1 as D (6 bases). Germline CDR1 SNHLY, CDR2 FYNNEI. Trimming cost V 1 base and J 4 bases, with 22 bases left between them. This CDR3 is built from 18 residues. CDR3 sequence: CASSEEGPTWGLGTEAFF. The CDR3 nucleotides read TGTGCCAGCAGTGAAGAAGGGCCTACATGGGGGCTGGGCACTGAAGCTTTCTTT.

V usage is TRBV27 and J usage is TRBJ1-2; D is unresolved. Germline values: CDR1 MNHEY, CDR2 SMNVEV (reference sequence). The CDR3 runs to 13 residues. Trimming shortened V by 5 bases and J by 7 bases, and 14 bases separated the two germline ends. This CDR3 is CASSPDPRGGYTF. For the CDR3, the DNA is TGTGCCAGCAGTCCCGACCCGCGGGGTGGCTACACCTTC.

The J gene is TRBJ2-7, the V gene TRBV5-1; D not certain. V was shortened by 4 bases and J by 3 bases, with 26 bases between the two germline ends. Germline CDR1 is SGHRS and CDR2 is YFSETQ. This CDR3 is built from 18 residues. CDR3: CASSHPPRWSTPNYEQYF. The CDR3 region has the DNA TGCGCCAGCAGCCACCCTCCCCGGTGGTCAACTCCAAACTACGAGCAGTACTTC.

This clone was found once. This sequence joins TRBV11-2 and TRBJ2-5, with a tentative D call TRBD2 (6 bases). The CDR3 sequence is 13 residues long. Germline values: CDR1 SGHAT, CDR2 FQNNGV. The V end lost 3 bases, the J end lost 5 bases, and 10 bases lay between the germline ends. This CDR3 reads CASSFRERETQYF. CDR3 in DNA: TGTGCCAGCAGCTTCCGGGAGCGGGAGACCCAGTACTTC.